This TCR beta chain is drawn from a study of shared clonotypes between healthy human individuals. This table comes from immunoSEQ multiplex PCR, and its TCRdb copy is limited to in-frame clones, with some not included. The sample has roughly 2,500,000 clones, under 95% seen once. Unmatched junction bases numbered 7, after V lost 2 bases and J lost 1 base. Germline V gene lookup returns CDR1 KGHSH and CDR2 LQKENI. The CDR3 runs to 17 residues. Sequenced input: naive CD4+ T cells from PBMCs. Subset here: CD45RA+ positively selected. The sequence was collected from a man between 18 and 35 years old in good health. Some clones in this sample may be carry-over from other donors' samples. V and J are TRBV18 and TRBJ2-5; TRBD1 matches at 10 bases. The CDR3 DNA reads as TGTGCCAGCTCACCAAGTGGTTGGACAGGGGGCCAAGAGACCCAGTACTTC. Its protein is CASSPSGWTGGQETQYF.